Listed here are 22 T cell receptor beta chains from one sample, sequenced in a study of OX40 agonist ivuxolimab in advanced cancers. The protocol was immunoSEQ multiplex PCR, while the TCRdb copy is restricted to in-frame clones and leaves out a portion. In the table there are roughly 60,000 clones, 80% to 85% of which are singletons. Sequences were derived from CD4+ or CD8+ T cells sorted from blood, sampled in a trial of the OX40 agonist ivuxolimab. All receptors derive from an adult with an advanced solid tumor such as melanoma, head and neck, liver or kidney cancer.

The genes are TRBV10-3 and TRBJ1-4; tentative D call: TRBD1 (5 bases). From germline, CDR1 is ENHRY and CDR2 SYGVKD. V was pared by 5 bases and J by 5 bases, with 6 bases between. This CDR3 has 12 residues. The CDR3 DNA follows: TGTGCCATCAGTCGGGGGAATGAAAAACTGTTTTTT. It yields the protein CAISRGNEKLFF.

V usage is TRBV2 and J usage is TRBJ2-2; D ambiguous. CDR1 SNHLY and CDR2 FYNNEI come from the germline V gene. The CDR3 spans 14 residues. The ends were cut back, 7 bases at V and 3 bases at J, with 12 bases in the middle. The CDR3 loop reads CASKAVLYTGELFF. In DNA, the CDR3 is TGTGCCAGCAAGGCCGTACTGTACACCGGGGAGCTGTTTTTT.

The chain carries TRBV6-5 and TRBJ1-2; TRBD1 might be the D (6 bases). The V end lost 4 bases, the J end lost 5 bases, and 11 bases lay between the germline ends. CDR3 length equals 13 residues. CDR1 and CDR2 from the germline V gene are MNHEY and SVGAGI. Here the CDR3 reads CASSSQGGYGYTF. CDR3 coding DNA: TGTGCCAGCAGTTCACAGGGCGGGTATGGCTACACCTTC.

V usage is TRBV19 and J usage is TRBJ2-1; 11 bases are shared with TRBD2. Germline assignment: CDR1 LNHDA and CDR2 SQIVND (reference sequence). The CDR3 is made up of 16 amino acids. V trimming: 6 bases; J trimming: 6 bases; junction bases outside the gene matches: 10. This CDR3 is CASRTTGTSGPNEQFF. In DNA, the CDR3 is TGTGCCAGTAGAACTACCGGGACTAGCGGACCCAATGAGCAGTTCTTC.

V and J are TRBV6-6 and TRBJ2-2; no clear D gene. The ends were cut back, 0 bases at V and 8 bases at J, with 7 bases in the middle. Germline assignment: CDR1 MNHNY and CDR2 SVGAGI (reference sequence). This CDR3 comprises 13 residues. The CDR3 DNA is TGTGCCAGCAGTTACTCAATTTCGGGGGAGCTGTTTTTT. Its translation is CASSYSISGELFF.

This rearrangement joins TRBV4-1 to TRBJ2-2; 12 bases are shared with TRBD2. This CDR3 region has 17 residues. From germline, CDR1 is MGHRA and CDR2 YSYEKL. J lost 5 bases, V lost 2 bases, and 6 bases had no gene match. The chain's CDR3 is CASSQPSGGAWTGELFF. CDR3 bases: TGCGCCAGCAGCCAACCTAGCGGGGGGGCCTGGACCGGGGAGCTGTTTTTT.

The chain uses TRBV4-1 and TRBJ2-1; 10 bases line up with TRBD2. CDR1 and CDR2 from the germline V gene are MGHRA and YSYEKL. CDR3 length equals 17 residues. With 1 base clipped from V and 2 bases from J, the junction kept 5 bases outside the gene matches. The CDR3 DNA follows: TGCGCCAGCAGCCAAGGGGAGCGGGAGGGACCCTACAATGAGCAGTTCTTC. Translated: CASSQGEREGPYNEQFF.

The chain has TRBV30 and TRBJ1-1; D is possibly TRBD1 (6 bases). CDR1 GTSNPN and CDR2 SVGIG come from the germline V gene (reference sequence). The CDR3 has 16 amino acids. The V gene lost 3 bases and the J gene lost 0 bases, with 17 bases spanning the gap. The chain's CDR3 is CAWRLRQVGMNTEAFF. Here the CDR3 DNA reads TGTGCCTGGAGACTAAGACAGGTCGGAATGAACACTGAAGCTTTCTTT.

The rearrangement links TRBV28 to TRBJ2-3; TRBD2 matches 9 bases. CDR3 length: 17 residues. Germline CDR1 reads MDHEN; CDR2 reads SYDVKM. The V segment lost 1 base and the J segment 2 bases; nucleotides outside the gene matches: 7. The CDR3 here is CASSLSRTSVYTDTQYF. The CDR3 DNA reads TGTGCCAGCAGTTTATCCCGGACTAGCGTGTACACAGATACGCAGTATTTT.

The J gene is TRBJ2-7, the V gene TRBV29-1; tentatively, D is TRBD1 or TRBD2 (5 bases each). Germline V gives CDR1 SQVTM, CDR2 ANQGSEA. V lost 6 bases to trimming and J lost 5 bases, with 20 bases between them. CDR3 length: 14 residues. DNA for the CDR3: TGCAGCGTGGCACTGGGGGTCGTAGGCAACGAGCAGTACTTC. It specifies CSVALGVVGNEQYF.

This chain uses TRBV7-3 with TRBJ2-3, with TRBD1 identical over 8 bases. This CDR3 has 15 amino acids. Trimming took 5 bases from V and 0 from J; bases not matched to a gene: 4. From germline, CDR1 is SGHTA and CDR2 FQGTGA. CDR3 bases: TGTGCCAGCAGCGTCACAGGGGGGAGCACAGATACGCAGTATTTT. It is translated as CASSVTGGSTDTQYF. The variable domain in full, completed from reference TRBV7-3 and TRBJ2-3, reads GAGVSQTPSNKVTEKGKYVELRCDPISGHTALYWYRQSLGQGPEFLIYFQGTGAADDSGLPNDRFFAVRPEGSVSTLKIQRTERGDSAVYLCASSVTGGSTDTQYFGPGTRLTVL.

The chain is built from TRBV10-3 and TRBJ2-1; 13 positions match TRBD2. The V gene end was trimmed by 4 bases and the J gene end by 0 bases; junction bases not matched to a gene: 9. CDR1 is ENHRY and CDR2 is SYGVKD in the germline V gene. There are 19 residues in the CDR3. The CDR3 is CAISGEGTSGISSYNEQFF. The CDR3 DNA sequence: TGTGCCATCAGTGGAGAGGGGACTAGCGGGATCAGCTCCTACAATGAGCAGTTCTTC.

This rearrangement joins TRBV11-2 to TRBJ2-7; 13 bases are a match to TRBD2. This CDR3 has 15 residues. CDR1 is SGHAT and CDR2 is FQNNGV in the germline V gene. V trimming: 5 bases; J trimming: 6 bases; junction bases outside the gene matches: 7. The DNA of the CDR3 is TGTGCCAGCAGCCTTCGGACTAGCGGGAGTCTCGAGCAGTACTTC. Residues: CASSLRTSGSLEQYF.

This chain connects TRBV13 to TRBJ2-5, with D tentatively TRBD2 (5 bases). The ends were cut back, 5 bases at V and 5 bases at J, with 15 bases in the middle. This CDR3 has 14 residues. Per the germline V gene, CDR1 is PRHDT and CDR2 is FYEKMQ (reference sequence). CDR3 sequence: CASSRSSRGETQYF. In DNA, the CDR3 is TGTGCCAGCAGCCGATCTTCACGAGGGGAGACCCAGTACTTC.

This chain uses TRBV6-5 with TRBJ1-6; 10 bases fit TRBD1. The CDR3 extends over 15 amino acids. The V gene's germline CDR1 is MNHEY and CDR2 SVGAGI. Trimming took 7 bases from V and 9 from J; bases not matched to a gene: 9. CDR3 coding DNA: TGTGCCAGCACCCCGGGACAGGGGTTTTCTTCACCCCTCCACTTT. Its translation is CASTPGQGFSSPLHF.

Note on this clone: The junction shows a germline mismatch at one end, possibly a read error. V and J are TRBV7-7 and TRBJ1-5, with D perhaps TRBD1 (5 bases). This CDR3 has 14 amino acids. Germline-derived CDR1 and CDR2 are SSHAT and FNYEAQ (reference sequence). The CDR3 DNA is TGTGCTAGCAGCGCACGCAGGGAAGTAAAGCCCCAGCATTTT. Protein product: CASSARREVKPQHF.

CDR3 sequence reads: CASSLGWSEAFF. CDR3 in DNA: TGTGCCAGCAGCTTAGGGTGGTCTGAAGCTTTCTTT. The chain couples TRBV7-2 to TRBJ1-1; D is unresolved. Trimming stripped 1 base from V and 6 bases from J, with 6 bases between. The CDR3 loop spans 12 amino acids. Germline values: CDR1 SGHTA, CDR2 FQGNSA. Variable domain in full (rest from reference TRBV7-2 and TRBJ1-1): GAGVSQSPSNKVTEKGKDVELRCDPISGHTALYWYRQSLGQGLEFLIYFQGNSAPDKSGLPSDRFSAERTGGSVSTLTIQRTQQEDSAVYLCASSLGWSEAFFGQGTRLTVV.

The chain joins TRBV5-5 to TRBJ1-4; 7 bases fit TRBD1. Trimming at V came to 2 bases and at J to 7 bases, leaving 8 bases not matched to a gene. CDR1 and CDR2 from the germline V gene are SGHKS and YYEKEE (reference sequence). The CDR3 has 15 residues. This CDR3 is CASSFLPGGAEKLFF. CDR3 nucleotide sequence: TGTGCCAGCAGCTTCCTTCCAGGGGGGGCTGAAAAACTGTTTTTT.

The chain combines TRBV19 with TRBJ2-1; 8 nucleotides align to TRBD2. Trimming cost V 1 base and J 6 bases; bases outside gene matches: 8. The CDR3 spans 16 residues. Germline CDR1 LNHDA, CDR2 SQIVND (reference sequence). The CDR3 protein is CASSIGRGTRGNEQFF. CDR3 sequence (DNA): TGTGCCAGTAGTATAGGACGGGGGACTAGAGGCAATGAGCAGTTCTTC. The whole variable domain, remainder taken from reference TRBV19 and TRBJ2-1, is DGGITQSPKYLFRKEGQNVTLSCEQNLNHDAMYWYRQDPGQGLRLIYYSQIVNDFQKGDIAEGYSVSREKKESFPLTVTSAQKNPTAFYLCASSIGRGTRGNEQFFGPGTRLTVL.

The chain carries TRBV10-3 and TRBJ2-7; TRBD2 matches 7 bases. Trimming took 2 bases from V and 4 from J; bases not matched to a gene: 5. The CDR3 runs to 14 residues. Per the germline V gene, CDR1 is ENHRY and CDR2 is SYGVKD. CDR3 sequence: CAISEGWGGYEQYF. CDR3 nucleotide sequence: TGTGCCATCAGTGAGGGATGGGGGGGGTACGAGCAGTACTTC.

The CDR3 nucleotides read TGTGCCAGCAGACCGGGACAGGGTAACTATGGCTACACCTTC. Amino acid sequence: CASRPGQGNYGYTF. The chain uses TRBV6-6 and TRBJ1-2, with 9 bases aligning to TRBD1. From germline, CDR1 is MNHNY and CDR2 SVGAGI (reference sequence). The CDR3 is made up of 14 amino acids. V gave up 6 bases and J gave up 1 base; unmatched junction bases: 3.

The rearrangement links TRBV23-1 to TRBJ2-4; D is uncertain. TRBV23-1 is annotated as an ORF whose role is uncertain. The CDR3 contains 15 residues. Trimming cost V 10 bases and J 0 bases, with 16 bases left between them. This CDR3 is CATPWSGLAKNIQYF. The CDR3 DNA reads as TGCGCCACCCCTTGGTCAGGTCTAGCCAAAAACATTCAGTACTTC.